This entry concerns a single TCR beta chain. The Seattle site enrolled patients during active infection and followed them longitudinally. This sample is drawn from a study of blood T cell repertoires in COVID-19. The protocol was immunoSEQ multiplex PCR, while the TCRdb copy is restricted to in-frame clones and leaves out a portion. The sample records about 350,000 clones, roughly 89% being singletons. Trimming pared 8 bases from V and 7 bases from J, leaving 9 bases between. The CDR3 runs to 12 residues. Germline V gene sequence: CDR1 SEHNR, CDR2 FQNEAQ (reference sequence). The source of this sequence is a young man with COVID-19, enrolled during active disease. V and J are TRBV7-9 and TRBJ1-6; no clear D. Sequenced material: peripheral blood. CDR3 in amino acids: CASGLNNSPLHF. The CDR3 DNA reads as TGTGCCAGCGGCCTTAACAATTCACCCCTCCACTTT.